The 11 T cell receptor beta chains below were found in one sample sequenced in a study of CD8 T cells in Susac syndrome. With random hexamers, about 0.45 to 1 ug RNA was reverse transcribed. MiXCR was run by TCRdb on the immunoSEQ multiplex PCR reads, yielding one entry per CDR3 protein. This table holds 110,000 or so distinct CDR3 sequences, around 92% found once. The sequenced sample was CD4+ T cells from PBMCs. The receptor set was obtained from a human donor with multiple sclerosis.

This chain links TRBV5-1 with TRBJ2-2; D unresolved. The CDR3 is 16 residues long. Germline loops: CDR1 SGHRS, CDR2 YFSETQ. The V end lost 1 base, the J end lost 1 base, and 11 bases lay between the germline ends. The CDR3: CASSLWVDRNTGELFF. In DNA form, the CDR3 reads TGCGCCAGCAGCTTGTGGGTGGACCGGAACACCGGGGAGCTGTTTTTT. The complete variable domain, with remaining parts taken from reference TRBV5-1 and TRBJ2-2, reads KAGVTQTPRYLIKTRGQQVTLSCSPISGHRSVSWYQQTPGQGLQFLFEYFSETQRNKGNFPGRFSGRQFSNSRSEMNVSTLELGDSALYLCASSLWVDRNTGELFFGEGSRLTVL.

This chain joins TRBV5-1 and TRBJ1-1; no clear D gene. The V end was cut by 1 base, the J end by 1 base, with 5 bases between. Germline CDR1 SGHRS, CDR2 YFSETQ. This CDR3 region has 13 residues. CDR3 bases: TGCGCCAGCAGCTTGTCGAGGAACACTGAAGCTTTCTTT. Amino acids: CASSLSRNTEAFF.

The rearrangement uses TRBV30 and TRBJ2-1; D not certain. V shed 1 base and J shed 10 bases, with 14 bases lying between them. Germline CDR1 is GTSNPN and CDR2 is SVGIG (reference sequence). The CDR3 loop spans 13 amino acids. The CDR3 nucleotides read TGTGCCTGGAGTGGCCCCGAGGTTGGGGAGCAGTTCTTC. Protein product: CAWSGPEVGEQFF.

The chain carries TRBV4-3 and TRBJ2-2; weak D call: TRBD2 (6 bases). The CDR3 has 19 residues. The V gene lost 4 bases and the J gene lost 8 bases, with 29 bases spanning the gap. The V gene's germline CDR1 is LGHNA and CDR2 YSLEER. The CDR3 reads CASSLTGRMNKGYPGELFF. As DNA, the CDR3 is TGCGCCAGCAGCCTAACCGGGAGAATGAATAAGGGGTACCCGGGGGAGCTGTTTTTT.

The chain couples TRBV20-1 to TRBJ1-4, with D unresolved. Germline V CDR1 and CDR2: DFQATT, SNEGSKA (reference sequence). The V end lost 5 bases, the J end lost 0 bases, and 13 bases lay between the germline ends. This CDR3 contains 15 residues. Written as DNA, the CDR3 is TGCAGTGCTGTAGAAGGGTCTGCAACTAATGAAAAACTGTTTTTT. It encodes CSAVEGSATNEKLFF.

The chain links TRBV6-2 or TRBV6-3 to TRBJ1-1; TRBD1 agrees at 7 bases. V shed 6 bases, J shed 2 bases, and the junction held 3 bases outside the gene matches. Germline-derived CDR1 and CDR2 are MNHEY and SVGEGT. This CDR3 region has 13 residues. CDR3 DNA: TGTGCCAGCAGGAGGGACAGCAACACTGAAGCTTTCTTT. This sequence encodes CASRRDSNTEAFF.

The genes are TRBV6-5 and TRBJ2-1, with 8 bases lining up with TRBD1. The CDR3 runs to 15 residues. Germline assignment: CDR1 MNHEY and CDR2 SVGAGI. Trimming at V came to 6 bases and at J to 12 bases, leaving 16 bases not matched to a gene. This CDR3 reads CASRKRDRSAYGQFF. The CDR3 nucleotides read TGTGCCAGCAGGAAACGGGACAGGTCGGCGTATGGGCAGTTCTTC.

The chain has TRBV7-2 and TRBJ1-5; 8 bases match TRBD1. This CDR3 spans 14 amino acids. Germline loops: CDR1 SGHTA, CDR2 FQGNSA. J gave up 5 bases and V 5 bases, and 5 bases lay outside the gene matches. The CDR3 spells CASSMDRAHQPQHF. The CDR3 nucleotides are TGTGCCAGCAGCATGGACAGGGCGCATCAGCCCCAGCATTTT. The variable domain in full, with the rest retrieved from reference TRBV7-2 and TRBJ1-5, is GAGVSQSPSNKVTEKGKDVELRCDPISGHTALYWYRQSLGQGLEFLIYFQGNSAPDKSGLPSDRFSAERTGGSVSTLTIQRTQQEDSAVYLCASSMDRAHQPQHFGDGTRLSIL.

CDR3 sequence reads: CASSLVDNEKLFF. CDR3 bases: TGTGCCAGCAGCTTAGTCGATAATGAAAAACTGTTTTTT. The V gene is TRBV7-9, the J gene TRBJ1-4; D is unclear. Deletions cut 1 base from V and 4 bases from J, with 4 bases between. CDR1 is SEHNR and CDR2 is FQNEAQ in the germline V gene (reference sequence). The CDR3 sequence is 13 residues long.

The chain recombines TRBV7-2 with TRBJ1-6; a possible D gene is TRBD1 (6 bases). Germline V lookup: CDR1 SGHTA, CDR2 FQGNSA. V lost 5 bases to trimming and J lost 8 bases, with 16 bases between them. The CDR3 loop spans 15 amino acids. Here the CDR3 reads CASSISNRAYSPLHF. In DNA form, the CDR3 reads TGTGCCAGCAGCATATCGAACAGGGCCTATTCACCCCTCCACTTT.

CDR3 coding DNA: TGTGCCTGGAGTGCCGACACCCCGATCGGCAATCAGCCCCAGCATTTT. This codes for CAWSADTPIGNQPQHF. The chain combines TRBV30 with TRBJ1-5; no clear D gene. The germline V gene has CDR1 GTSNPN and CDR2 SVGIG (reference sequence). The CDR3 consists of 16 residues. Trimming removed 1 base from V and 2 bases from J, with 15 bases in between.